This entry lists 22 T cell receptor beta chains sequenced from one sample in a study of neurological immune-mediated disorders. In TCRdb, the 5' RACE reads were re-called with MiXCR into one record per CDR3 protein. This sample has 55,000 to 70,000 distinct CDR3 sequences, with around 5.2% found just once. Sequencing was done on a sample of PBMCs. The receptors shown here come from a woman between 45 and 65 years old with multiple sclerosis.

This clonotype was seen ten or more times. CDR3 nucleotides: TGTGCCAGCAGTTTCATGAGTCAGGCTTTCTTT. This codes for CASSFMSQAFF. This chain joins TRBV12-3 or TRBV12-4 and TRBJ1-1; D is unresolved. This CDR3 comprises 11 residues. Between the trimmed V and J ends, which lost 3 bases and 11 bases, there was a span of 10 bases.

This clonotype was seen ten or more times. The rearrangement uses TRBV12-3 or TRBV12-4 and TRBJ2-1; either TRBD1 or TRBD2 may supply D (5 bases each). V was shortened by 10 bases and J by 8 bases, with 12 bases between the two germline ends. This CDR3 comprises 11 residues. The DNA of the CDR3 is TGTGCCACGAGGGGACCCGATGAGCAGTTCTTC. Its protein product is CATRGPDEQFF.

This chain uses TRBV18 with TRBJ2-5, with D perhaps TRBD2 (5 bases). The ends were cut back, 2 bases at V and 5 bases at J, with 6 bases in the middle. The CDR3 runs 12 residues. Germline V CDR1 and CDR2: KGHSH, LQKENI. In DNA form, the CDR3 reads TGTGCCAGCTCACCAACGGGGGAGACCCAGTACTTC. It specifies CASSPTGETQYF. Filled out from reference TRBV18 and TRBJ2-5, the complete variable domain reads NAGVMQNPRHLVRRRGQEARLRCSPMKGHSHVYWYRQLPEEGLKFMVYLQKENIIDESGMPKERFSAEFPKEGPSILRIQQVVRGDSAAYFCASSPTGETQYFGPGTRLLVL.

This clonotype was counted a few times. One end of the junction fails to match germline, which may point to a read error. The chain recombines TRBV20-1 with TRBJ1-6; tentatively, D is TRBD1 (5 bases). CDR1 is DFQATT and CDR2 is SNEGSKA in the germline V gene (reference sequence). This CDR3 spans 15 amino acids. CDR3 DNA: TGCAGTGCTAGAAAGGGGAGGGCCTATAATTCACCCCTCAACTTT. Protein product: CSARKGRAYNSPLNF.

This clonotype was picked up many times. The rearrangement uses TRBV18 and TRBJ2-5; 9 bases match TRBD1. The V and J ends lost 0 bases and 3 bases, in that order; junction bases with no gene match: 2. The CDR3 consists of 15 residues. From germline, CDR1 is KGHSH and CDR2 LQKENI. The CDR3 nucleotides read TGTGCCAGCTCACCACCCGGGACAGGGAAAGAGACCCAGTACTTC. Translation: CASSPPGTGKETQYF.

This clonotype was seen ten or more times. The rearrangement uses TRBV20-1 and TRBJ2-4; either TRBD1 or TRBD2 may supply D (5 bases each). From germline, CDR1 is DFQATT and CDR2 SNEGSKA (reference sequence). This CDR3 is built from 12 residues. Trimming took off 4 bases at V and 12 bases at J, with 16 bases between the two ends. The DNA of the CDR3 is TGCAGTGCTACAACAGGAGGTGGGAATCAGTACTTC. Its protein is CSATTGGGNQYF.

Many counts were recorded for this clonotype. This chain links TRBV20-1 with TRBJ2-3, with no clear D. Trimming removed 0 bases at V and 5 bases at J, with 12 bases between. This CDR3 spans 14 amino acids. Germline V lookup: CDR1 DFQATT, CDR2 SNEGSKA (reference sequence). The CDR3 reads CSARDNDRGDTQYF. The CDR3 nucleotides are TGCAGTGCTAGAGATAACGATAGAGGAGATACGCAGTATTTT.

In this sample, this clonotype turned up a few times. The chain recombines TRBV10-1 with TRBJ2-5, with 9 bases identical to TRBD2. The V gene's germline CDR1 is WNHNN and CDR2 SYGVQD (reference sequence). This CDR3 comprises 15 residues. V dropped 0 bases and J dropped 5; count of bases not matched to a gene: 4. The CDR3: CASSESGTSTETQYF. In DNA form, the CDR3 reads TGCGCCAGCAGTGAGTCGGGGACTAGCACCGAGACCCAGTACTTC.

This clonotype appeared many times. The rearrangement uses TRBV5-1 and TRBJ2-3; 9 positions agree with TRBD1. There are 15 residues in the CDR3. Germline CDR1 is SGHRS and CDR2 is YFSETQ. Germline trimming cut 5 bases from V and 1 base from J; bases unmatched to any gene: 5. The CDR3 DNA reads TGCGCCAGCAGACAACAGGGGGCGCGCACAGATACGCAGTATTTT. Its translation: CASRQQGARTDTQYF. Filled out from reference TRBV5-1 and TRBJ2-3, the complete variable domain reads KAGVTQTPRYLIKTRGQQVTLSCSPISGHRSVSWYQQTPGQGLQFLFEYFSETQRNKGNFPGRFSGRQFSNSRSEMNVSTLELGDSALYLCASRQQGARTDTQYFGPGTRLTVL.

This clonotype was counted ten times or more. The genes are TRBV6-5 and TRBJ1-6; no reliable D call. The CDR3 contains 15 residues. The V gene's germline CDR1 is MNHEY and CDR2 SVGAGI. V lost 6 bases, J lost 0 bases, and 9 bases lay in between. For the CDR3, the DNA is TGTGCCAGCAGGGAAGCTAGCTCCTATAATTCACCCCTCCACTTT. Translated, it gives CASREASSYNSPLHF.

This clonotype was recorded a few times. The chain employs TRBV7-9 and TRBJ1-2; D gene ambiguous. Germline CDR1 is SEHNR and CDR2 is FQNEAQ (reference sequence). Trimming pared 4 bases from V and 0 bases from J, leaving 18 bases between. The CDR3 length is 17 residues. The CDR3 region has the DNA TGTGCCAGCAGCTCCCCGAAGGCTTATAGTGCTAACTATGGCTACACCTTC. It translates to CASSSPKAYSANYGYTF.

This clonotype was counted many times. CDR3 amino acids: CASSLGGGSSNQPQHF. The DNA for the CDR3 is TGTGCCAGCAGTTTGGGAGGGGGATCGAGCAATCAGCCCCAGCATTTT. The chain recombines TRBV12-3 or TRBV12-4 with TRBJ1-5; the D gene is possibly TRBD1 (6 bases). The CDR3 covers 16 residues. V lost 3 bases and J 1 base, leaving 13 bases between the germline ends.

This clonotype was counted at least ten times. The chain employs TRBV20-1 and TRBJ2-1; TRBD2 is a possible D gene (6 bases). V was shortened by 2 bases and J by 4 bases, with 18 bases between the two germline ends. The CDR3 runs to 16 residues. Germline V gene data show CDR1 as DFQATT and CDR2 as SNEGSKA (reference sequence). The CDR3 sequence is CSARPLGAGSYNEQFF. DNA of the CDR3: TGCAGTGCTAGACCCCTAGGTGCGGGATCTTACAATGAGCAGTTCTTC.

This clonotype was counted at least ten times. This chain joins TRBV29-1 and TRBJ1-2; no firm D call. This CDR3 is 13 amino acids long. Germline CDR1 SQVTM, CDR2 ANQGSEA. V lost 4 bases and J lost 4, with 13 bases in between. CDR3 protein: CSVVDPSSYGYTF. CDR3 DNA: TGCAGCGTTGTAGACCCATCTAGCTATGGCTACACCTTC.

There are many counts of this clonotype. The chain couples TRBV29-1 to TRBJ2-5; D might be TRBD2 (6 bases). Trimming removed 6 bases at V and 7 bases at J, with 18 bases between. Germline V lookup: CDR1 SQVTM, CDR2 ANQGSEA. The CDR3 consists of 13 residues. The CDR3 region is CSVKAGWGGTQYF. Written as DNA, the CDR3 is TGCAGCGTCAAAGCGGGCTGGGGAGGGACCCAGTACTTC.

This clonotype appeared many times. V usage is TRBV6-5 and J usage is TRBJ2-6, with D hard to call. Germline CDR1 reads MNHEY; CDR2 reads SVGAGI. This CDR3 has 15 residues. Between the trimmed V and J ends, which lost 6 bases and 0 bases, there was a span of 9 bases. The CDR3 protein is CASSLEFSGANVLTF. The CDR3 DNA sequence: TGTGCCAGCAGCTTAGAGTTCTCTGGGGCCAACGTCCTGACTTTC.

This clonotype was counted at least ten times. V is TRBV12-3 or TRBV12-4 and J is TRBJ2-7; no clear D gene. The CDR3 totals 12 residues. Trimming took off 10 bases at V and 1 base at J, with 11 bases between the two ends. The CDR3 protein is CAILPESYEQYV. DNA for the CDR3: TGTGCCATACTCCCAGAGTCCTACGAGCAGTACGTC.

The table lists this clonotype with many counts. The chain couples TRBV20-1 to TRBJ1-1, with D possibly TRBD1 on 5 matching bases. CDR3 size: 13 residues. Germline V gene data show CDR1 as DFQATT and CDR2 as SNEGSKA (reference sequence). V was shortened by 2 bases and J by 5 bases, with 12 bases between the two germline ends. CDR3 DNA: TGCAGTGCTAGACCTGGGGGGGTGACTGAAGCTTTCTTT. Encoded protein: CSARPGGVTEAFF.

Many counts were recorded for this clonotype. The chain links TRBV20-1 to TRBJ1-1; D is perhaps TRBD1 (5 bases). Germline values: CDR1 DFQATT, CDR2 SNEGSKA (reference sequence). The CDR3 runs 11 residues. The CDR3 coding sequence is TGCAGGGGGACTTTGGAAGCTGAAGCTTTCTTT. Its translation is CRGTLEAEAFF.

Many counts were recorded for this clonotype. The rearrangement uses TRBV10-3 and TRBJ2-1; TRBD1 is a possible D gene (6 bases). The CDR3 covers 18 residues. The V end was cut by 3 bases, the J end by 0 bases, with 18 bases between. The germline CDR1 and CDR2 sequences are ENHRY and SYGVKD. This CDR3 reads CAISETGSLSSSYNEQFF. CDR3 coding DNA: TGTGCCATCAGTGAAACAGGGTCTCTTTCGAGCTCCTACAATGAGCAGTTCTTC.

This clonotype has ten or more counts. The rearrangement uses TRBV5-1 and TRBJ2-7, with D perhaps assigned TRBD1 or TRBD2 (5 bases each). Trimming took off 3 bases at V and 5 bases at J, with 15 bases between the two ends. CDR1 and CDR2 from the germline V gene are SGHRS and YFSETQ. The CDR3 is 14 amino acids. DNA of the CDR3: TGCGCCAGCAGCTCGGGGACGGCTTTGGACGAGCAGTACTTC. This codes for CASSSGTALDEQYF.

This clonotype was seen repeatedly, ten times or more. The chain couples TRBV6-6 to TRBJ2-5, with D possibly matching TRBD1 (5 bases). The CDR3 runs to 18 residues. The germline V gene encodes CDR1 MNHNY and CDR2 SVGAGI (reference sequence). Trimming left V 3 bases short and J 5 bases short, with 25 bases between. DNA of the CDR3: TGTGCCAGCAGTTATACCAACACCTGGCAGGGCCTCCCCGAGACCCAGTACTTC. Protein sequence: CASSYTNTWQGLPETQYF.